The entry that follows covers one T cell receptor beta chain sequence. Its antigen remains unknown. The sample is drawn from a study of T cells after posttransplantation cyclophosphamide. Study-wide results and limits: Later blood repertoires were often dominated by clones from the donor CD8+ memory compartment. Blood and skin or GI T cell repertoires showed limited TRB overlap. Recipient CMV seropositivity and CMV reactivation strongly tracked TRB clonality.

A marrow graft followed busulfan-fludarabine conditioning, with cyclophosphamide on days +3 and +4. Germline CDR1 SEHNR, CDR2 FQNEAQ (reference sequence). The CDR3 is 15 residues long. Unmatched junction bases numbered 3, after V lost 4 bases and J lost 5 bases. Generated by immunoSEQ multiplex PCR, the TCRdb table keeps only in-frame clones and is missing some. The data show some 17,000 clones, about 90% seen once. Specimen: CD4+ T cells sorted from blood, collected after allogeneic stem cell transplant with posttransplant cyclophosphamide. This TCR derives from a male patient between 60 and 69 years old who received an allogeneic stem cell transplant from a related donor and was CMV-positive. Some T cells may arise from the graft donor. The chain joins TRBV7-9 to TRBJ2-1; 12 bases are shared with TRBD2. DNA of the CDR3: TGTGCCAGCAGCTCCCTAGCGGGGGGGCACAATGAGCAGTTCTTC. Translated, it gives CASSSLAGGHNEQFF.